Below, 28 T cell receptor beta chains from the same sample are listed, as sequenced in a study of blood T cell repertoires in COVID-19 (dated by TCRdb to the early 2020s). Libraries came from the immunoSEQ multiplex PCR assay. TCRdb took over this immuneACCESS table, retaining in-frame rearrangements with V and J assigned. Such tables are incomplete; in checked studies, under half of the missing clones stem from an unresolved V gene, and the remainder is unexplained. Across this sample there are fewer than 200,000 clones, with around 90% seen only once. The ten largest make up roughly 9% of the sample. Material for sequencing was PBMCs or T cells enriched from blood (not recorded which). The receptors derive from a woman younger than 30 who had recovered from COVID-19.

This chain connects TRBV28 to TRBJ2-7; 8 bases agree with TRBD1. CDR1 and CDR2 (germline): MDHEN, SYDVKM. CDR3 size: 18 residues. Losses at the gene ends were 2 bases for V and 4 bases for J; bases not matched to a gene: 16. The CDR3 loop reads CASSLATPLQDRDYEQYF. CDR3 coding DNA: TGTGCCAGCAGTTTAGCCACCCCTCTCCAGGACAGGGATTACGAGCAGTACTTC. Variable domain in full (rest from reference TRBV28 and TRBJ2-7): DVKVTQSSRYLVKRTGEKVFLECVQDMDHENMFWYRQDPGLGLRLIYFSYDVKMKEKGDIPEGYSVSREKKERFSLILESASTNQTSMYLCASSLATPLQDRDYEQYFGPGTRLTVT.

This clone has more than one count but fewer than ten. The rearrangement uses TRBV7-9 and TRBJ1-2, with D hard to call. The V end lost 5 bases, the J end lost 2 bases, and 12 bases lay between the germline ends. The CDR3 has 14 amino acids. Germline values: CDR1 SEHNR, CDR2 FQNEAQ (reference sequence). DNA for the CDR3: TGTGCCAGCAGCCGTCTCGACATAAACTATGGCTACACCTTC. It yields the protein CASSRLDINYGYTF.

The chain recombines TRBV19 with TRBJ2-3; the match to TRBD1 covers 12 bases. V shed 4 bases, J shed 2 bases, and the junction held 7 bases outside the gene matches. CDR1 and CDR2 (germline): LNHDA, SQIVND (reference sequence). This CDR3 region has 17 residues. CDR3 DNA: TGTGCCAGTAGTACAGGGACAGGGGGCCCCGTCACAGATACGCAGTATTTT. It yields the protein CASSTGTGGPVTDTQYF.

This clone is a singleton in its sample. V and J are TRBV4-2 and TRBJ1-2, with TRBD1 identical over 7 bases. The CDR3 totals 14 residues. Per the germline V gene, CDR1 is LGHNA and CDR2 is YNFKEQ. V shed 6 bases, J shed 5 bases, and the junction held 9 bases outside the gene matches. CDR3 sequence: CASRRQGGSYGYTF. Written as DNA, the CDR3 is TGTGCCAGCAGGCGACAGGGCGGATCTTATGGCTACACCTTC.

This clone was detected once. The chain links TRBV15 to TRBJ2-3, with TRBD2 matching 7 bases. The germline gives CDR1 LNHNV, CDR2 YYDKDF (reference sequence). There are 17 residues in the CDR3. The trim removed 1 base at V and 5 bases at J, leaving 12 bases unmatched. The CDR3: CATSRGGALASIDTQYF. The CDR3 nucleotides are TGTGCCACCAGCAGAGGAGGGGCACTAGCGTCAATAGATACGCAGTATTTT.

V and J are TRBV28 and TRBJ1-1; D possibly corresponds to TRBD1 (5 bases). The CDR3 contains 13 residues. Trimming removed 8 bases from V and 3 bases from J, with 13 bases in between. CDR1 is MDHEN, CDR2 SYDVKM, per germline. This CDR3 reads CASHPGFDTEAFF. CDR3 nucleotide sequence: TGTGCCAGCCACCCAGGGTTCGACACTGAAGCTTTCTTT.

Here the CDR3 reads CASSTWAWTGGAYEQYF. For the CDR3, the DNA is TGTGCCAGCAGTACCTGGGCCTGGACAGGGGGTGCCTACGAGCAGTACTTC. This sequence joins TRBV28 and TRBJ2-7, with 10 nucleotides matching TRBD1. Germline-derived CDR1 and CDR2 are MDHEN and SYDVKM. CDR3 length: 17 residues. Trimming at V came to 5 bases and at J to 2 bases, leaving 12 bases not matched to a gene.

V is TRBV6-6 and J is TRBJ2-2; tentative D call: TRBD2 (6 bases). Looked up from germline, CDR1 is MNHNY and CDR2 is SVGAGI (reference sequence). V lost 4 bases and J 0 bases, leaving 9 bases between the germline ends. The CDR3 length is 15 residues. The CDR3 sequence is CASSLADTNTGELFF. The CDR3 nucleotides are TGTGCCAGCAGTTTAGCGGATACGAACACCGGGGAGCTGTTTTTT.

CDR3 protein: CASSLLGLAGGSYEQYF. CDR3 bases: TGTGCCAGCAGTTTATTAGGGCTAGCGGGTGGTTCCTACGAGCAGTACTTC. The V gene is TRBV28, the J gene TRBJ2-7; 8 nucleotides match TRBD2. Germline CDR1 reads MDHEN; CDR2 reads SYDVKM. The ends lost 1 base at V and 1 base at J; junction bases unmatched: 9. The CDR3 consists of 17 residues.

As concerns this clone: Other DNA sequences in this specimen translate into the identical CDR3. The CDR3 protein is CASSATSGGSTDTQYF. The CDR3 DNA reads as TGCGCCAGCAGCGCGACTAGCGGGGGAAGCACAGATACGCAGTATTTT. The chain links TRBV5-1 to TRBJ2-3; 12 bases are shared with TRBD2. CDR3 length: 16 amino acids. The germline V gene has CDR1 SGHRS and CDR2 YFSETQ. The ends lost 4 bases at V and 0 bases at J; junction bases unmatched: 3.

This sequence joins TRBV4-1 and TRBJ1-1, with D possibly TRBD1 on 5 matching bases. Trimming removed 3 bases from V and 0 bases from J, with 8 bases in between. The V gene's germline CDR1 is MGHRA and CDR2 YSYEKL. This CDR3 comprises 14 residues. The CDR3 is CASSQPGLNTEAFF. The CDR3 region has the DNA TGCGCCAGCAGCCAGCCAGGGCTGAACACTGAAGCTTTCTTT.

CDR3: CASSLVFISQQGGNEQFF. CDR3 nucleotide sequence: TGTGCCAGCAGCTTGGTATTTATTAGTCAACAGGGGGGCAATGAGCAGTTCTTC. The rearrangement joins TRBV5-8 to TRBJ2-1, with 8 bases aligning to TRBD1. The germline gives CDR1 SGHTS, CDR2 YDEGEE. The CDR3 extends over 18 amino acids. V was pared by 0 bases and J by 6 bases, with 14 bases of the junction left unmatched.

This clone was detected only a few times. The V call is TRBV7-6, the J call TRBJ2-7, with TRBD2 as a possible D gene (5 bases). This CDR3 has 15 amino acids. The V gene's germline CDR1 is SGHVS and CDR2 FNYEAQ. The V and J ends lost 1 base and 5 bases respectively, with 15 bases between them. The CDR3 is CASSLVVGRPHEQYF. CDR3 in DNA: TGTGCCAGCAGCTTAGTAGTGGGGAGACCCCACGAGCAGTACTTC.

V and J are TRBV28 and TRBJ1-2; no clear D gene. CDR1 is MDHEN, CDR2 SYDVKM, per germline. The CDR3 runs 13 residues. V was clipped by 6 bases and J by 4 bases, with 12 bases between them. The CDR3 sequence is CASSSTIGYGYTF. CDR3 in DNA: TGTGCCAGCAGCTCCACTATAGGCTATGGCTACACCTTC.

The V gene is TRBV14, the J gene TRBJ2-7; D gene uncertain. Germline CDR1 reads SGHDN; CDR2 reads FVKESK. The V end lost 5 bases, the J end lost 3 bases, and 5 bases lay between the germline ends. The CDR3 spans 11 residues. The CDR3 is CASSDFYEQYF. CDR3 nucleotides: TGTGCCAGCAGCGACTTCTACGAGCAGTACTTC.

The chain links TRBV12-3 or TRBV12-4 to TRBJ2-1; D gene ambiguous. The CDR3 is made up of 12 amino acids. The V and J ends lost 5 bases and 7 bases respectively, with 9 bases between them. The CDR3 region has the DNA TGTGCCAGCAGTCCCTCTAGAAATGAGCAGTTCTTC. Protein: CASSPSRNEQFF.

The V gene is TRBV18, the J gene TRBJ2-7; TRBD1 agrees at 10 bases. CDR1 and CDR2 (germline): KGHSH, LQKENI. Trimming cost V 3 bases and J 4 bases; bases outside gene matches: 6. The CDR3 is 15 residues long. The CDR3 bases are TGTGCCAGCTCACCCAAGACAGGGGGCGCATACGAGCAGTACTTC. Translation gives CASSPKTGGAYEQYF. The whole variable domain, remainder taken from reference TRBV18 and TRBJ2-7, is NAGVMQNPRHLVRRRGQEARLRCSPMKGHSHVYWYRQLPEEGLKFMVYLQKENIIDESGMPKERFSAEFPKEGPSILRIQQVVRGDSAAYFCASSPKTGGAYEQYFGPGTRLTVT.

This clone has only one observation. This chain links TRBV4-1 with TRBJ1-1; D is unresolved. The germline CDR1 and CDR2 sequences are MGHRA and YSYEKL. The CDR3 has 15 amino acids. Trimming removed 1 base at V and 0 bases at J, with 9 bases between. In DNA, the CDR3 is TGCGCCAGCAGCCAAGCACAGTACCTGAACACTGAAGCTTTCTTT. This gives the protein CASSQAQYLNTEAFF.

The chain uses TRBV5-1 and TRBJ2-2; 10 bases are shared with TRBD1. V shed 4 bases and J 6 bases; nucleotides not matched to a gene: 15. This CDR3 contains 18 residues. Germline-derived CDR1 and CDR2 are SGHRS and YFSETQ. This CDR3 is CASSEGQGMAYGPGELFF. The CDR3, as DNA: TGCGCCAGCAGCGAGGGACAGGGGATGGCGTACGGCCCCGGGGAGCTGTTTTTT.

The chain uses TRBV6-5 and TRBJ2-3; 10 bases fit TRBD2. Unmatched junction bases numbered 6, after V lost 7 bases and J lost 2 bases. The germline V gene has CDR1 MNHEY and CDR2 SVGAGI. The CDR3 is 15 amino acids. This chain's CDR3 is CASTIAGGPTDTQYF. CDR3 DNA sequence: TGTGCCAGCACCATAGCGGGGGGCCCCACAGATACGCAGTATTTT.

This clone was observed once. V usage is TRBV29-1 and J usage is TRBJ1-2; the D is unclear. The CDR3 is 11 amino acids. Germline assignment: CDR1 SQVTM and CDR2 ANQGSEA. Trimming removed 7 bases from V and 8 bases from J, with 14 bases in between. The chain's CDR3 is CSAQWAGGYTF. The CDR3 DNA is TGCAGCGCCCAGTGGGCGGGAGGCTACACCTTC.

This clone has a handful of counts. The chain links TRBV6-1 to TRBJ1-6; D remains unclear. V gave up 0 bases and J gave up 10 bases, with 4 bases separating them. Germline V gives CDR1 MNHNS, CDR2 SASEGT. The CDR3 is 12 amino acids. The CDR3 DNA sequence: TGTGCCAGCAGTGAAGCCGAGTCACCCCTCCACTTT. Amino acid sequence: CASSEAESPLHF.

This rearrangement joins TRBV7-9 to TRBJ2-3; 11 bases are shared with TRBD2. Germline V lookup: CDR1 SEHNR, CDR2 FQNEAQ (reference sequence). The CDR3 spans 14 residues. The trim removed 3 bases at V and 8 bases at J, leaving 4 bases unmatched. CDR3 bases: TGTGCCAGCAGCTTTACTAGCGGGAGAGGTACGCAGTATTTT. Translating it yields CASSFTSGRGTQYF.

The rearrangement links TRBV15 to TRBJ2-7; 8 bases agree with TRBD1. The CDR3 loop spans 14 amino acids. Germline-derived CDR1 and CDR2 are LNHNV and YYDKDF (reference sequence). Trimming removed 5 bases from V and 6 bases from J; junction bases left unmatched: 9. The CDR3, as DNA: TGTGCCACCAGCGGTCTGGACAGGGCCGGCGAGCAGTACTTC. Residues: CATSGLDRAGEQYF.

This sequence joins TRBV6-1 and TRBJ2-3, with a weak D call TRBD1 (6 bases). Germline CDR1 MNHNS, CDR2 SASEGT. The V and J ends lost 2 bases and 0 bases respectively, with 6 bases between them. This CDR3 is 14 amino acids long. The CDR3 nucleotides read TGTGCCAGCAGTGAACAGGGGAGCACAGATACGCAGTATTTT. Encoded protein: CASSEQGSTDTQYF.

This sequence joins TRBV30 and TRBJ2-1; D may be TRBD2 (6 bases). Germline CDR1 is GTSNPN and CDR2 is SVGIG (reference sequence). The CDR3 sequence is 16 residues long. The germline V and J ends were trimmed by 1 base and 7 bases, with 20 bases remaining between them. The CDR3 DNA reads as TGTGCCTGGAGTGATCTTGGGACGGGAGCTCAGAATGAGCAGTTCTTC. It codes for CAWSDLGTGAQNEQFF.

This chain links TRBV28 with TRBJ1-2; D perhaps matches TRBD1 (5 bases). In germline, CDR1 is MDHEN, CDR2 SYDVKM. Deletions cut 1 base from V and 7 bases from J, with 19 bases between. This CDR3 spans 16 amino acids. The DNA of the CDR3 is TGTGCCAGCAGTTTATCGGACAACGAGGTATATGGTGGCTACACCTTC. Translating it yields CASSLSDNEVYGGYTF.

This clone has more than one count but fewer than ten. The V call is TRBV30, the J call TRBJ2-3; 8 bases align to TRBD2. Germline CDR1 reads GTSNPN; CDR2 reads SVGIG (reference sequence). CDR3 length: 17 residues. The trim removed 4 bases at V and 0 bases at J, leaving 12 bases unmatched. CDR3 DNA sequence: TGTGCCTGGATTGATAGCGGGATCGATTTTAGCACAGATACGCAGTATTTT. Protein: CAWIDSGIDFSTDTQYF.